Listed below are T cell receptor beta chains from one sample, sequenced in a study of shared clonotypes between healthy human individuals. Assay: immunoSEQ multiplex PCR; the TCRdb copy retains only in-frame clones and omits some. Here the sample spans 2,500,000 or so clones, 85% to 95% being singletons. The sequenced sample was naive CD4+ T cells from PBMCs. The receptors were gathered from a man between 18 and 35 years old in good health. Some clones in this sample may be carry-over from other donors' samples. CDR3s include the opening cysteine and the closing phenylalanine or tryptophan. D genes are given only for firm matches. Size is stated for part of the rows, as once, few or many counts, or as a class when the clone is expanded.

j_call | d_call | v_call | clone_size | cdr3_nt | cdr3_aa
TRBJ2-2 | - | TRBV18 | - | TGTGCCAGCTCACTATTAAACACGAACACCGGGGAGCTGTTTTTT | CASSLLNTNTGELFF
TRBJ1-2 | TRBD1 | TRBV11-3 | - | TGTGCCAGCAGCCTTACAGGGGGCGTGGGCTACACCTTC | CASSLTGGVGYTF
TRBJ2-1 | TRBD2 | TRBV5-1 | - | TGCGCCAGCAGCAGGACTAGCGGGGAGTACAATGAGCAGTTCTTC | CASSRTSGEYNEQFF
TRBJ1-1 | - | TRBV6-4 | - | TGTGCCAGCAGCCTCACAGTAGATATGAACACTGAAGCTTTCTTT | CASSLTVDMNTEAFF
TRBJ1-2 | TRBD1 | TRBV4-3 | - | TGCGCCAGCAGCCAAGAGCCGCTGGGGACAGAGAACTATGGCTACACCTTC | CASSQEPLGTENYGYTF
TRBJ1-3 | TRBD1 | TRBV6-6 | once | TGTGCCAGCGGGGACAGAGGCTCTGGAAACACCATATATTTT | CASGDRGSGNTIYF
TRBJ2-7 | - | TRBV9 | - | TGTGCCAGCAGCACGCGAGGGGGGAGTTACGAGCAGTACTTC | CASSTRGGSYEQYF
TRBJ2-3 | TRBD2 | TRBV28 | - | TGTGCCAGCAGTTTAGCGGGAGGCAGGGATACGCAGTATTTT | CASSLAGGRDTQYF
TRBJ2-2 | - | TRBV4-3 | - | TGCGCCAGCAGCCACATGAAGACACCGAGGAACACCGGGGAGCTGTTTTTT | CASSHMKTPRNTGELFF
TRBJ2-2 | TRBD2 | TRBV28 | - | TGTGCCAGCAGTACGCTAGCGGGAGCGAGCGGGGAGCTGTTTTTT | CASSTLAGASGELFF
TRBJ2-2 | - | TRBV6-1 | once | TGTGCCAGCAGATACCGGCCCGGGGAGCTGTTTTTT | CASRYRPGELFF
TRBJ1-1 | - | TRBV6-5 | - | TGTGCCAGCCAACTCCACATGAACACTGAAGCTTTCTTT | CASQLHMNTEAFF
TRBJ1-5 | - | TRBV28 | - | TGTGCCAGCAGTTTTCAGGGCGGCGTCAATCAGCCCCAGCATTTT | CASSFQGGVNQPQHF
TRBJ2-7 | - | TRBV5-1 | - | TGCGCCAGCAGCTTGGATGGGGTTTACGAGCAGTACTTC | CASSLDGVYEQYF